The entry below describes one T cell receptor (beta chain). What antigen it recognizes has not been identified. Base qualities are not at hand, and no much larger clone is one base apart. The cohort consisted of 600 to 700 healthy bone marrow donors. At the time of sampling, every cohort member was nominally healthy, though immune exposures that went unrecorded were likely present. The donor was CMV seronegative and was included in the group of under 450 seronegative cohort members. Every donor gave a peripheral blood sample, and the peripheral blood mononuclear cells from that sample were used for TCR beta sequencing. Genomic DNA was extracted from the blood cell samples with the Qiagen DNeasy Blood Extraction Kit. This record belongs to a study of cytomegalovirus exposure and HLA in healthy donors (dated by TCRdb to about 2017). Describing the broader study: An earlier analysis of around 600 of the donors reported 250 to 300 Gb of sequence data and roughly 100 million unique TCR beta sequences from about 200 million T cells. Donor age, sex, ethnicity and CMV serostatus were compiled together with the repertoire data. Along with the approximately 600-subject first cohort, a separate validation cohort of about 110 different subjects was used. The later analysis used no new phenotypic data to find candidate immune exposures, relying instead on TCR beta sequences and their occurrence across donors. In a later genetic analysis, genome-wide SNP genotypes for about three fifths of the 666 donors were used, and that subset was treated as a discovery cohort. Of the roughly 410 genotyped donors, 65% to 90% were placed in the genetic ancestry cluster associated with self-reported Caucasian donors. The number of donors typed differed by locus, with about 629-630 for A, B, C, DRB1 and DQB1, roughly 520 for DQA1, 600 to 610 for DPA1, and some 470 for DPB1. The study combined high-throughput TCR immunosequencing, statistical association of individual TCRs with disease status, and machine learning to predict cytomegalovirus infection status. All discovery cohort repertoires had been generated on a single sequencing platform. Among under 450 genotyped donors of the cohort, an average of about 240,000 unique TCR beta nucleotide sequences were sequenced per donor, roughly 20% of them non-productive. A later analysis re-analyzed previously published TCR beta repertoires from 650 to 800 donors and added high-resolution HLA genotyping to study TCR occurrence patterns. The study aimed to test whether cataloging public T cell receptors could reveal signatures of past pathogen exposure. An early release covering roughly 640 HLA-typed donors comprised 250 to 350 gigabases of sequencing data and roughly 85 million unique TCR sequences. An earlier analysis of several hundred of the donors applied high-throughput TCR beta sequencing to assess whether each TCR beta V gene segment acted as functional or pseudogenic. Roughly 5 DR-DQ haplotypes were handled as single units for association and clustering, since linkage in the cohort was strong. The T cell repertoires of 550 to 850 subjects were profiled by immunosequencing and related to cytomegalovirus serostatus. HLA typing covered class I and class II loci at four-digit resolution. Summary of the overall study and its limitations: A group of highly shared sequence variants was considered likely to be a technical artifact of the sequencing pipeline. When HLA alleles, especially DR and DQ, strongly co-occurred, attributing TCR associations to individual alleles was difficult. In a later analysis, HLA-associated TCR beta chains showed more clonal expansion and lower generation probabilities than non-associated chains that were equally common. Most TCR sequences were seen in very few donors, while some public TCRs were found in many individuals. In both the original and validation cohorts, the classifier was reported to diagnose cytomegalovirus status with high specificity and sensitivity. A further reported finding was that TCR beta sequences accurately predicted the HLA-A and HLA-B alleles for most subjects in the first cohort. In an earlier analysis of approximately 600 of the donors, most TCR beta V segments were observed in productive rearrangements about 87% or about 30% of the time, broadly matching IMGT annotations. According to a later genetic analysis, donors in an Asian-associated ancestry cluster had fewer N-insertions in productive TCRs than the roughly 700-donor mean. The 87-base-pair reads could not distinguish some IMGT-functional V segments, including TRBV6-2 and TRBV6-3, so those segments were excluded. Because counts were too low, approximately 18 rarely observed V segments, including chromosome 9 orphons, were excluded from the earlier analysis of 500 to 700 of the donors. CMV serostatus was the only immune exposure information available for the cohort. A later genetic analysis associated a missense DCLRE1C variant with V-gene and J-gene trimming of TCR beta chains, and an independent cohort replicated the association. According to a later analysis, parvovirus B19, influenza, CMV and Epstein-Barr virus appeared linked to several top co-occurrence clusters. HLA typing was unavailable for some donors at each locus, so association tests used only the typed subset. In a later analysis, the rate of TCR association differed among HLA loci, with DRB1 alleles having the most associated TCRs and HLA-C alleles having the fewest. It was suggested by the authors that the approach could potentially be generalized to other disease states and immunological phenotypes. In vitro tests confirmed that a few of the cytomegalovirus-associated TCR beta chains recognize cytomegalovirus antigens. In this cohort, only TCR beta chains were sequenced, and detectable features were limited by the absence of alpha or paired-chain data. Linkage disequilibrium might explain the correlated functional status among segregating V segments, but an unknown experimental factor could not be ruled out. Specific HLA alleles were associated with 15,000 to 20,000 TCR beta sequences at a false discovery rate of 0.05 in a later analysis. The presence/absence analyses assumed that sequencing depth was roughly uniform across donors, and that assumption may not be true. The study gave a list of under 200 TCR beta chains associated with cytomegalovirus. A later analysis found that most CMV-associated TCR beta chains appeared HLA-restricted, with HLA associations seemingly driven largely by CMV exposure.

The library was built by means of the immunoSEQ multiplex PCR assay. A mixture of 60 forward primers for TCR Vbeta segments and 13 reverse primers for TCR Jbeta segments was used in the multiplex PCR. Amplification of the CDR3 region of rearranged TCR beta genes was performed with a multiplex PCR assay on genomic DNA. Amplified TCR beta libraries were sequenced as 87-base-pair reads on the Illumina HiSeq System. In the authors' own workflow: A later analysis tallied roughly 78 million unique TCR beta chains across the 600 to 700 repertoires, and some 10 million of those chains were shared by two or more donors. Raw reads were error-corrected and collapsed into unique sequences with a nearest-neighbor algorithm that merged closely related sequences to remove PCR and sequencing errors. To assign V, D and J gene segments, CDR3 sequences were aligned to IMGT reference sequences. For a sequence to be retained, at least a six-nucleotide match to both a V gene segment and a J gene segment was required. Rearrangements were classified as productive when the CDR3 lacked stop codons and remained in frame with V and J, and all other rearrangements were classified as non-productive. CDR3 was defined by IMGT convention, running from the second conserved V-encoded cysteine to the conserved J-encoded phenylalanine. The earlier analysis of roughly 590 of the donors excluded sequences that lacked an unambiguous match to a single V gene segment. In an earlier analysis of approximately 560 of the donors, a V segment was called functional when productive rearrangements were above 56.7%, and segregating when the standard deviation between donors exceeded 5%. To diagnose cytomegalovirus status from the catalog of TCR beta chain sequences, a statistical classification framework was built. V and J gene assignment, in a later analysis, came from comparing TCR nucleotide sequences with IMGT/GENE-DB human TR gene sequences. Using the TCRdist pipeline, a later analysis assigned CDR3 sequences along with most-parsimonious VDJ recombination scenarios. In a later analysis, every TCR beta chain was defined by the combination of its CDR3 amino acid sequence and its V-gene family, and reads without a unique V-gene family were dropped. To address suspected cross-contamination and a sequencing artifact, a later analysis removed some 620 highly shared, low-generation-probability nucleotide sequences. In a later analysis, a clonal expansion index was calculated for each public chain from normalized within-repertoire ranks of inferred template counts. In a later analysis, generation probabilities were computed with a VDJ recombination model fitted to out-of-frame rearrangements, and the resulting probabilities were checked against IGoR. In a later analysis, hypergeometric tests were used to score TCR-TCR, TCR-HLA and TCR-CMV co-occurrence, with a repertoire-size bias correction applied to TCR pairs. To estimate false discovery rates, a later analysis permuted the HLA or CMV assignments 20 times. In a later analysis, co-occurring TCRs were grouped with DBSCAN, and TCRdist sequence similarity was added when clustering was performed within HLA-allele-positive subsets. Repertoires with fewer than 30,000 or more than 120,000 public chains were left out of co-occurrence clustering, as were a few repertoires with anomalous nucleotide sharing. TCRdb carries this immuneACCESS record with in-frame sequences only. Its versions omit some clonotypes, under half of them owing to an unresolved V gene in the studies checked, with the rest unexplained. V and J calls and clone size are given by that table; D and trimming were obtained from the DNA. Here the sample has about 160,000 clones; 80% to 90% occur a single time. The ten top clones hold about 2.4% of the sample.

The CDR3 spans 15 residues, from the cysteine through the phenylalanine. The only DNA kept is the CDR3, 45 bases in frame from the first base. The germline V gene supplies CDR1 KGHSH and CDR2 LQKENI. From V the trimming removes 6 bases and from J it removes 4 bases, while the gene matches leave 5 bases of the junction unaccounted for. The specimen was PBMCs. The chain couples TRBV18 to TRBJ2-2, and TRBD1 aligns with 10 junction nucleotides. The source of this sequence is a male donor in good health and CMV-seronegative. CDR3 loop: CASSRRDRGTGELFF. The sequenced DNA is TGTGCCAGCTCCCGCCGGGACAGGGGCACCGGGGAGCTGTTTTTT.